This TCR beta chain is drawn from a study of blood T cell repertoires in COVID-19. On the study more broadly: Donors in the United States, Italy and Spain gave samples during acute or convalescent COVID-19. T cells, B-cell-depleted T cells, or PBMCs supplied cDNA or gDNA.

The J segment lost 3 bases and the V segment lost 0 bases, leaving 2 bases of the junction unmatched. CDR3 length: 15 residues. CDR1 KGHSH and CDR2 LQKENI come from the germline V gene. In the authors' workflow: Amplification of reference gene primers provided the estimated nucleated cell counts. Profiling relied on immunoSEQ multiplex PCR, and the TCRdb table lists in-frame clones only, not all of them. D and trimming were read from the DNA, whereas the V and J calls and clone size are those reported in that table. The table shows hundreds of thousands of clones, with about nine tenths occurring only once.

This chain links TRBV18 with TRBJ1-1; 9 positions match TRBD1. Input material: peripheral blood. The TCR sequence derives from a man aged 45-65 years with acute or convalescent COVID-19. CDR3 sequence: CASSPPQGAYTEAFF. CDR3 DNA: TGTGCCAGCTCACCACCACAGGGGGCATACACTGAAGCTTTCTTT.